This T cell receptor beta chain was profiled in a study of cytomegalovirus exposure and HLA in healthy donors. General study points: Testing in vitro showed a few CMV-associated chains specific for CMV antigens. The study found most TCR sequences rare, yet found some public TCRs in many donors.

As for this clone: The antigen remains undetermined.

CDR1 and CDR2 (germline): MDHEN, SYDVKM. V was shortened by 4 bases and J by 6 bases, with 10 bases between the two germline ends. There are 12 residues in the CDR3. Clones were read by immunoSEQ multiplex PCR, and TCRdb kept only the in-frame ones, dropping some. The sample has about 110,000 clones, approximately 89% seen once. Specimen: PBMCs. The chain has TRBV28 and TRBJ2-7, with D perhaps matching TRBD2 (5 bases). The origin of this receptor is a young woman in good health and CMV-seronegative. The CDR3 sequence is CASSSLGVEQYF. The DNA for the CDR3 is TGTGCCAGCAGTTCTCTCGGGGTCGAGCAGTACTTC.